This T cell receptor beta chain was identified in a study of shared clonotypes between healthy human individuals. Note on this clone: The antigen is unknown. Other DNA sequences in this sample translate to the same CDR3.

This CDR3 has 13 amino acids. V shed 1 base and J shed 2 bases, with 6 bases lying between them. Germline V gene sequence: CDR1 SGHRS, CDR2 YFSETQ. Produced via immunoSEQ multiplex PCR; TCRdb's table is partial and in-frame only. The repertoire holds about 2.3 million clones, around 93% seen once, with around 0.38% in the top ten. Study-level results: Naive subsets generally had larger estimated richness than memory subsets.

This clonotype was sampled from a man aged 18 to 29 in good health. Some clones in this sample may be carry-over from other donors' samples. Sequenced: naive CD4+ T cells from PBMCs. Subset defined: CD45RA+ positively selected. The V and J genes are TRBV5-1 and TRBJ2-5; D not resolved. In DNA, the CDR3 is TGCGCCAGCAGCTTGAAGGGTCAAGAGACCCAGTACTTC. Amino acid sequence: CASSLKGQETQYF. Supplemented by reference TRBV5-1 and TRBJ2-5, the full variable domain reads KAGVTQTPRYLIKTRGQQVTLSCSPISGHRSVSWYQQTPGQGLQFLFEYFSETQRNKGNFPGRFSGRQFSNSRSEMNVSTLELGDSALYLCASSLKGQETQYFGPGTRLLVL.